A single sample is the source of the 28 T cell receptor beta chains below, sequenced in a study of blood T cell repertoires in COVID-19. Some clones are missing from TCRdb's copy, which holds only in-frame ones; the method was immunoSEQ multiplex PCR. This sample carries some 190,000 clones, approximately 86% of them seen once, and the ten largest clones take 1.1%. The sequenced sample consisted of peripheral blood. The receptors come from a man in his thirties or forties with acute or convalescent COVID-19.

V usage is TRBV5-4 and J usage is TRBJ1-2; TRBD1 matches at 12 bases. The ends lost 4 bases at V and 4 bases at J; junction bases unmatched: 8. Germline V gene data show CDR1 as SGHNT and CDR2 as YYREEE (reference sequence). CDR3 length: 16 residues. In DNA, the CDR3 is TGTGCCAGCAGCCTTTCAGGGGACAGGGGGCTCTATGGCTACACCTTC. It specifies CASSLSGDRGLYGYTF.

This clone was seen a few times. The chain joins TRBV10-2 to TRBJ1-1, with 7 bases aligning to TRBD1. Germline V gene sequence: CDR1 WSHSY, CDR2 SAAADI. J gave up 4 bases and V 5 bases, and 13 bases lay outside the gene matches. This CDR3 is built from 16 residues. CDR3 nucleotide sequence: TGCGCCAGCAGTTGGTTTTTTAGGGGGCGATCCACTGAAGCTTTCTTT. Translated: CASSWFFRGRSTEAFF.

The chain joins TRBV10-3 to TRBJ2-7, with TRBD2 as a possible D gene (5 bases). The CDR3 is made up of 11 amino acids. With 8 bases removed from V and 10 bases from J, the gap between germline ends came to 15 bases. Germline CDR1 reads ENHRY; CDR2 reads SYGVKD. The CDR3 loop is CAIRSGGPQYF. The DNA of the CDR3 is TGTGCCATCCGTTCCGGAGGCCCCCAGTACTTC.

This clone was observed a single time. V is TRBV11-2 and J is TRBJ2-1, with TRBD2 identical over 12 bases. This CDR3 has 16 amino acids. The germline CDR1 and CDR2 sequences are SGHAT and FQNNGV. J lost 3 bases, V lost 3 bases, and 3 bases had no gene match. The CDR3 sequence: CASSFGLAGNYNEQFF. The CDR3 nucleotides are TGTGCCAGCAGCTTCGGACTAGCGGGGAACTACAATGAGCAGTTCTTC. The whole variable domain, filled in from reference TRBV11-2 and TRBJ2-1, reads EAGVAQSPRYKIIEKRQSVAFWCNPISGHATLYWYQQILGQGPKLLIQFQNNGVVDDSQLPKDRFSAERLKGVDSTLKIQPAKLEDSAVYLCASSFGLAGNYNEQFFGPGTRLTVL.

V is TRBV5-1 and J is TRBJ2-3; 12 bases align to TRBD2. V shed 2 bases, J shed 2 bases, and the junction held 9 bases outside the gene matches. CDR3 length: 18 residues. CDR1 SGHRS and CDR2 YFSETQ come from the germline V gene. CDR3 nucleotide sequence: TGCGCCAGCAGCTTCGCCGGGACTAGCGGGTTGAACACAGATACGCAGTATTTT. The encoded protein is CASSFAGTSGLNTDTQYF.

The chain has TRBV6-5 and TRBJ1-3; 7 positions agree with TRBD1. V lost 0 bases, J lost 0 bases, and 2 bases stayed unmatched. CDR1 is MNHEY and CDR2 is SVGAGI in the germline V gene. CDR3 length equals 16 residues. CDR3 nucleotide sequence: TGTGCCAGCAGTTACTCGGACAGGTCCTCTGGAAACACCATATATTTT. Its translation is CASSYSDRSSGNTIYF.

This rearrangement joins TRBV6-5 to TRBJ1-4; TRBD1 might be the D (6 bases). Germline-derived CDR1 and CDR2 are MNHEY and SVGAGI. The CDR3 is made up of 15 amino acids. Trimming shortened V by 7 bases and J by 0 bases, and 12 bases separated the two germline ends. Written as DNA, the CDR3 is TGTGCCAGCATGGGGGCCGACGCAACTAATGAAAAACTGTTTTTT. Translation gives CASMGADATNEKLFF.

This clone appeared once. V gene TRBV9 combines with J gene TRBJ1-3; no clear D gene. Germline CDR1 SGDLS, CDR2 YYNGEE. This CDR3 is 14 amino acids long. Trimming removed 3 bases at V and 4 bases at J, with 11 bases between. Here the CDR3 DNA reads TGTGCCAGCAGCGCAGATTCTAGCGGAAACACCATATATTTT. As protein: CASSADSSGNTIYF. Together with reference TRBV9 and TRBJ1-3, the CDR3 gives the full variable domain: DSGVTQTPKHLITATGQRVTLRCSPRSGDLSVYWYQQSLDQGLQFLIQYYNGEERAKGNILERFSAQQFPDLHSELNLSSLELGDSALYFCASSADSSGNTIYFGEGSWLTVV.

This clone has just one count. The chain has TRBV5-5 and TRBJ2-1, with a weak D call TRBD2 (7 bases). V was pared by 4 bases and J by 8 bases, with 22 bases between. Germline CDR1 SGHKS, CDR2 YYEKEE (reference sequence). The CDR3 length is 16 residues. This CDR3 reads CASSGRGGRTVHEQFF. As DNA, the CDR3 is TGTGCCAGCAGCGGGAGGGGGGGACGGACAGTCCATGAGCAGTTCTTC.

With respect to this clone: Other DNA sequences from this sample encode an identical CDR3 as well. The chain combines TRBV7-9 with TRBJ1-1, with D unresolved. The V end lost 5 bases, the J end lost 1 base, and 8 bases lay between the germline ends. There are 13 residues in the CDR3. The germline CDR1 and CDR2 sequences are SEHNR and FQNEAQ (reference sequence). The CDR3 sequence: CASSPTANTEAFF. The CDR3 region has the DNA TGTGCCAGCAGCCCTACAGCGAACACTGAAGCTTTCTTT.

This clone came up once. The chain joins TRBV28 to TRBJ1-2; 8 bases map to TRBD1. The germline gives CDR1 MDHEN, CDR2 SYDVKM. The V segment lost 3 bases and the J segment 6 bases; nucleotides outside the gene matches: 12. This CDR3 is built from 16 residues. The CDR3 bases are TGTGCCAGCAGTTTGGGAGGTCCCGGACAGGGCGATGGCTACACCTTC. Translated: CASSLGGPGQGDGYTF.

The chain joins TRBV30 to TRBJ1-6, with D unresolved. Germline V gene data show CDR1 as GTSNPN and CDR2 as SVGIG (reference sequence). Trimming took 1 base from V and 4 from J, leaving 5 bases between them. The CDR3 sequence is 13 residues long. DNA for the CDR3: TGTGCCTGGAGTGAACAGTATAATTCACCCCTCCACTTT. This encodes CAWSEQYNSPLHF.

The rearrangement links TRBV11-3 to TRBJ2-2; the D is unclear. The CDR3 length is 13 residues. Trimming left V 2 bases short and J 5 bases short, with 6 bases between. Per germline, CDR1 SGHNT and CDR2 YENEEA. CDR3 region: CASSLFKTGELFF. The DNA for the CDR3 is TGTGCCAGCAGCTTATTTAAAACCGGGGAGCTGTTTTTT.

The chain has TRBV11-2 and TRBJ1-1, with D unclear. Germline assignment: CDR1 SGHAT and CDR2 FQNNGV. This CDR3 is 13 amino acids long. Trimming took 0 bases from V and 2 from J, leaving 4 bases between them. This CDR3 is CASSLEANTEAFF. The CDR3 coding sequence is TGTGCCAGCAGCTTAGAGGCAAACACTGAAGCTTTCTTT.

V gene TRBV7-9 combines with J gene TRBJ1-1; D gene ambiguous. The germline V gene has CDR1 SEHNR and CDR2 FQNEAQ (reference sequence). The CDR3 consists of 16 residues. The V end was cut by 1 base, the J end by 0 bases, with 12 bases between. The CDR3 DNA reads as TGTGCCAGCAGCTTAGGGGCAGGTCCTATGAACACTGAAGCTTTCTTT. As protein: CASSLGAGPMNTEAFF. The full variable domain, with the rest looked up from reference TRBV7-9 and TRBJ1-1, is DTGVSQNPRHKITKRGQNVTFRCDPISEHNRLYWYRQTLGQGPEFLTYFQNEAQLEKSRLLSDRFSAERPKGSFSTLEIQRTEQGDSAMYLCASSLGAGPMNTEAFFGQGTRLTVV.

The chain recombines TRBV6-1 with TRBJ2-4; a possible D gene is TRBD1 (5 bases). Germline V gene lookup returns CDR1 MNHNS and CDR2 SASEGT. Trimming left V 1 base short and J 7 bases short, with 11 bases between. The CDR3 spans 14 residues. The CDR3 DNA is TGTGCCAGCAGTGAAGGCGCAGGGCGGAACATTCAGTACTTC. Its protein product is CASSEGAGRNIQYF.

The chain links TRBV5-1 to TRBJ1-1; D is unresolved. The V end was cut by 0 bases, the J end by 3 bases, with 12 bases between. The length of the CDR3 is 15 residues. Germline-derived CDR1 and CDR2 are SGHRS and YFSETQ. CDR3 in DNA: TGCGCCAGCAGCTTGGAGGGCAGGCGGGACACTGAAGCTTTCTTT. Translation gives CASSLEGRRDTEAFF.

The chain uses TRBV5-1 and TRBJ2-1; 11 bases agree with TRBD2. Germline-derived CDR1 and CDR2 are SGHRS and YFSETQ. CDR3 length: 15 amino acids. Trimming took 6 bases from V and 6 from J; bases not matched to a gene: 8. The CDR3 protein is CASTRGTSGLNEQFF. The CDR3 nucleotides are TGCGCCAGCACCCGTGGGACTAGCGGTCTCAATGAGCAGTTCTTC.

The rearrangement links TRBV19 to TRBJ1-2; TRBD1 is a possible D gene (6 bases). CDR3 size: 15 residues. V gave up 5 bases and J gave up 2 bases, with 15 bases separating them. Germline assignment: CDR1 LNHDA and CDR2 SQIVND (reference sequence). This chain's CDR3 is CASSFGSTGNYGYTF. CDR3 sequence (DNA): TGTGCCAGTAGTTTCGGGTCGACAGGAAACTATGGCTACACCTTC.

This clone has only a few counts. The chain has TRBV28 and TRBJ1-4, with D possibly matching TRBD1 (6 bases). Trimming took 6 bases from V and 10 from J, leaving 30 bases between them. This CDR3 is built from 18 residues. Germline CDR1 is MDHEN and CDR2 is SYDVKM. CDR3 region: CASSPRFYSLRGVGKLFF. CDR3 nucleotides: TGTGCCAGCAGCCCTCGATTTTATTCTCTCAGGGGTGTGGGAAAACTGTTTTTT.

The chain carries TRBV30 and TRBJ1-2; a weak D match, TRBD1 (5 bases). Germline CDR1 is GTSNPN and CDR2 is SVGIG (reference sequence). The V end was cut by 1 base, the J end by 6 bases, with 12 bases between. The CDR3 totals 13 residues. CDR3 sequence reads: CAWSDRGDHGYTF. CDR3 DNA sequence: TGTGCCTGGAGTGATCGGGGGGACCATGGCTACACCTTC.

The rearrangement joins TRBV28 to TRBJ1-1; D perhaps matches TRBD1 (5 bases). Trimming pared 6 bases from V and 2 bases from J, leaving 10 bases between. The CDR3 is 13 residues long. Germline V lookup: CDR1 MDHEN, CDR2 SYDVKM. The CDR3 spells CASSPRGNTEAFF. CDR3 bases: TGTGCCAGCAGCCCTAGGGGAAACACTGAAGCTTTCTTT. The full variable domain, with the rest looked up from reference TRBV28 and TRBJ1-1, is DVKVTQSSRYLVKRTGEKVFLECVQDMDHENMFWYRQDPGLGLRLIYFSYDVKMKEKGDIPEGYSVSREKKERFSLILESASTNQTSMYLCASSPRGNTEAFFGQGTRLTVV.

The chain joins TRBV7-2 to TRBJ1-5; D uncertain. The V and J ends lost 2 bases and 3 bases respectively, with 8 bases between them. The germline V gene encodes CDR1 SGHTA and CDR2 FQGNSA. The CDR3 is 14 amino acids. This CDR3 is CASSLSQLNQPQHF. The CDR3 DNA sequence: TGTGCCAGCAGCTTATCACAGCTCAATCAGCCCCAGCATTTT.

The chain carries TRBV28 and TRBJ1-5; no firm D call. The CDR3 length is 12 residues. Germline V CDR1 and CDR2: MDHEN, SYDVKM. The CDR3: CASQVGNQPQHF. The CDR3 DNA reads TGTGCAAGTCAGGTGGGCAATCAGCCCCAGCATTTT. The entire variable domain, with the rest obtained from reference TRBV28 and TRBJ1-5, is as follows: DVKVTQSSRYLVKRTGEKVFLECVQDMDHENMFWYRQDPGLGLRLIYFSYDVKMKEKGDIPEGYSVSREKKERFSLILESASTNQTSMYLCASQVGNQPQHFGDGTRLSIL.

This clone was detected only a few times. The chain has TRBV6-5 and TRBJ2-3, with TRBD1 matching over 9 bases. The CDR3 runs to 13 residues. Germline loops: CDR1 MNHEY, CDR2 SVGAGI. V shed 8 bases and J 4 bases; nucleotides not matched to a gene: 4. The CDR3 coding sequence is TGTGCCAGCGACAGGACAGGGGCAGATACGCAGTATTTT. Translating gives CASDRTGADTQYF.

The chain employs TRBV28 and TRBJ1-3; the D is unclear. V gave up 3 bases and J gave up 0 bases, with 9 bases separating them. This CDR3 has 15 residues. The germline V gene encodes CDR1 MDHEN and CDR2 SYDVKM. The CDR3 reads CASSFSRPSGNTIYF. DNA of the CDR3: TGTGCCAGCAGTTTTAGCCGGCCCTCTGGAAACACCATATATTTT.

CDR3 in DNA: TGTGCCAGCAGTTACTCTTCACAGGGGGCTAATGGCTACACCTTC. Its protein is CASSYSSQGANGYTF. The gene calls are TRBV6-5 and TRBJ1-2, with 9 bases matching TRBD1. V shed 0 bases and J 6 bases; nucleotides not matched to a gene: 5. Germline values: CDR1 MNHEY, CDR2 SVGAGI. CDR3 size: 15 residues.

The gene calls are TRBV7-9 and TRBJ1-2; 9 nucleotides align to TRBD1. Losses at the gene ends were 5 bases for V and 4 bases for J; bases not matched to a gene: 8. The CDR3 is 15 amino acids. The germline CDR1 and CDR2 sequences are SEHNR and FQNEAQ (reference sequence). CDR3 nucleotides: TGTGCCAGCAGCATGGGGACAGGGTGGGTCTATGGCTACACCTTC. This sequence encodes CASSMGTGWVYGYTF.